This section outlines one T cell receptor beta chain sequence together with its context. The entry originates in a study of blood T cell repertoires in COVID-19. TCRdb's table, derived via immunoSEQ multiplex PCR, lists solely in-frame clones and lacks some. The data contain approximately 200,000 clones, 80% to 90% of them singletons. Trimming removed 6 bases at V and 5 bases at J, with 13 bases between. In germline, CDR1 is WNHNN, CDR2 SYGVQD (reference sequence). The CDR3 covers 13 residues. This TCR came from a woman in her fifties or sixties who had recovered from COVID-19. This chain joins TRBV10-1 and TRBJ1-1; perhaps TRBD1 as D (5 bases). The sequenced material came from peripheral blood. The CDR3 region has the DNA TGCGCCAGCAGGCAGGGCGAGCAAACTGAAGCTTTCTTT. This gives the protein CASRQGEQTEAFF.